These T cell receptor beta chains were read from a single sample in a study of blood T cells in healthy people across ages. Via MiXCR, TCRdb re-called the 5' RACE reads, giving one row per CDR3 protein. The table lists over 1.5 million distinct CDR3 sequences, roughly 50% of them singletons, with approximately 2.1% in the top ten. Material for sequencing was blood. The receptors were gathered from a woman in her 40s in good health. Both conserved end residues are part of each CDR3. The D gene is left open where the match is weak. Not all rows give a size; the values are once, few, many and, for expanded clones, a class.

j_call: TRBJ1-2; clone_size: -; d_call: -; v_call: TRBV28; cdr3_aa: CASSPYYRDNYGYTF; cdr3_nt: TGTGCCAGCAGTCCCTATTACAGGGATAACTATGGCTACACCTTC
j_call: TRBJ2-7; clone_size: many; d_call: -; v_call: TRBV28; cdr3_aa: CASTLRRGLSYEQYF; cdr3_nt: TGTGCCAGCACCCTACGACGCGGACTCTCCTACGAGCAGTACTTC
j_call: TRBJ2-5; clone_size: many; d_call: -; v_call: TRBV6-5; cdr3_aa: CASSYGQRETQYF; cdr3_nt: TGTGCCAGCAGTTACGGACAGAGAGAGACCCAGTACTTC
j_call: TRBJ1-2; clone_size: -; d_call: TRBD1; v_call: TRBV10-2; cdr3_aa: CASSVTQGRGNYGYTF; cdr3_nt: TGCGCCAGCAGTGTGACACAGGGGAGAGGGAACTATGGCTACACCTTC
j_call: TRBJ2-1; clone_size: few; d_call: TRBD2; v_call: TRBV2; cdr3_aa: CASTLTSGVGNEQFF; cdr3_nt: TGTGCCAGCACCCTGACTAGCGGGGTAGGCAATGAGCAGTTCTTC
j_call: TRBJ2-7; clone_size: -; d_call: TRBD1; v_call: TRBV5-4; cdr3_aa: CASSDNRGASYEQYF; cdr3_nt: TGTGCCAGCAGCGATAACAGGGGGGCGTCCTACGAGCAGTACTTC
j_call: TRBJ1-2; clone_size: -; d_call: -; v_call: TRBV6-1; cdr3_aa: CASSEAAPVGYTF; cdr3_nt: TGTGCCAGCAGTGAAGCGGCCCCCGTTGGCTACACCTTC
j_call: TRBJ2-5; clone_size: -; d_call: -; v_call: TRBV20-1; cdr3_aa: CSARGQAEETQYF; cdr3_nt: TGCAGTGCTAGAGGACAGGCCGAAGAGACCCAGTACTTC
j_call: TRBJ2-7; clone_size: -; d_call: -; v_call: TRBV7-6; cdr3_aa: CASSSIALLDEQYF; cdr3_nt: TGTGCCAGCAGCTCAATAGCCCTCCTGGACGAGCAGTACTTC
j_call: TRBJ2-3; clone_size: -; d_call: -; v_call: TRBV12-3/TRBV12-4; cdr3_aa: CASTPMWGLPDTQYF; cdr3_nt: TGTGCCAGCACCCCGATGTGGGGTTTACCAGATACGCAGTATTTT
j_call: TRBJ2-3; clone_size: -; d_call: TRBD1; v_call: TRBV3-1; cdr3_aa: CASSTHRGRLDTQYF; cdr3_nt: TGTGCCAGCAGCACTCACAGGGGGCGCTTAGATACGCAGTATTTT
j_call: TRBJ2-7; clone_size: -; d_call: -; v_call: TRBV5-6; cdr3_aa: CASSWGVSYEQYF; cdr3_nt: TGTGCCAGCAGCTGGGGGGTCTCCTACGAGCAGTACTTC
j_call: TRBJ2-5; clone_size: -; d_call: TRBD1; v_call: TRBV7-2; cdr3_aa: CASSFGQGFETQYF; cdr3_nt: TGTGCCAGCAGCTTCGGACAGGGATTCGAGACCCAGTACTTC
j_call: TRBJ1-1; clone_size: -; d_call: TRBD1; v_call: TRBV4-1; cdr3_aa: CASSPAGTGTGTEAFF; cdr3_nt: TGCGCCAGCAGCCCCGCCGGGACAGGGACGGGCACTGAAGCTTTCTTT
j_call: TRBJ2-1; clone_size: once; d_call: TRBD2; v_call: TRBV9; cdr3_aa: CASSVAWTAGGLGNEQFF; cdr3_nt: TGTGCCAGCAGCGTAGCTTGGACAGCGGGGGGGTTAGGGAATGAGCAGTTCTTC
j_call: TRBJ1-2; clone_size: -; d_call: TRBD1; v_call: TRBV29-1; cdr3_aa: CSVVTGESNYGYTF; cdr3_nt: TGCAGCGTCGTGACAGGGGAGTCCAACTATGGCTACACCTTC
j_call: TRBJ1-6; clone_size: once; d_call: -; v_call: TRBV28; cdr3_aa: CAGSFYRIYNSPLHF; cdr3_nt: TGTGCCGGCAGTTTTTACAGAATCTATAATTCACCCCTCCACTTT
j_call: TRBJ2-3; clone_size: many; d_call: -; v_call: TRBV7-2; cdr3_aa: CASSLTSGGGSSTDTQYF; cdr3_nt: TGTGCCAGCAGCTTAACCTCAGGGGGGGGGTCTAGCACAGATACGCAGTATTTT
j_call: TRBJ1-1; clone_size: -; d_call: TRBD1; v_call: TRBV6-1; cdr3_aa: CASSDYRGADTEAFF; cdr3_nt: TGTGCCAGCAGTGACTACAGGGGAGCGGACACTGAAGCTTTCTTT
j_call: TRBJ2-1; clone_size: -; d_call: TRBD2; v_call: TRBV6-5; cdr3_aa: CASSYIPTSGDYNEQFF; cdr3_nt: TGTGCCAGCAGTTACATCCCGACTAGCGGGGATTACAATGAGCAGTTCTTC
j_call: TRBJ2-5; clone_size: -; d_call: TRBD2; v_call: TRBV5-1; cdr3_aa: CASSLGTSGAFMSEQYF; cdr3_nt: TGCGCCAGCAGCCTAGGGACTAGCGGGGCGTTCATGAGTGAGCAGTACTTC
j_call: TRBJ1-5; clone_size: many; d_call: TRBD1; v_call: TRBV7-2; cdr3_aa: CASSLGGTGNQPQHF; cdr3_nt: TGTGCCAGCAGTTTAGGGGGCACGGGCAATCAGCCCCAGCATTTT
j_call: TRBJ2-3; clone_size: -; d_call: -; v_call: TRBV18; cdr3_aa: CASPSGRPDTQYF; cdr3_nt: TGTGCCAGCCCATCGGGGCGTCCAGATACGCAGTATTTT
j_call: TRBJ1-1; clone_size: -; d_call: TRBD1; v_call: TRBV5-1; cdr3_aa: CASSRDRGRDTEAFF; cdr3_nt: TGCGCCAGCAGCCGGGACAGGGGAAGGGACACTGAAGCTTTCTTT
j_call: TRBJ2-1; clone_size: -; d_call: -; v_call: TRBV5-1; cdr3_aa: CASSLGGTGSSYEQFF; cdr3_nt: TGCGCCAGCAGCTTGGGTGGGACTGGTAGCTCCTACGAGCAGTTCTTC
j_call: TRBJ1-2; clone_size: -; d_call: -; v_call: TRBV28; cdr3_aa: CATRGNYGYTF; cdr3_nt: TGTGCCACCAGAGGTAACTATGGCTACACCTTC
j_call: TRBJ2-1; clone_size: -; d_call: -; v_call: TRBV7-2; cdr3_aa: CASSPTGTRNEQFF; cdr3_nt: TGTGCCAGCAGCCCGACCGGGACGAGGAATGAGCAGTTCTTC
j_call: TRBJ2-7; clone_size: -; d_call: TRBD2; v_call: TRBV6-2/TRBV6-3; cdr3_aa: CASSYEAGAPYEQYF; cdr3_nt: TGTGCCAGCAGTTACGAAGCGGGGGCCCCCTACGAGCAGTACTTC
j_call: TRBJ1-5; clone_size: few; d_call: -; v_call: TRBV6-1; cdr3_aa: CASSGGTSNQPQHF; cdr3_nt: TGTGCCAGCTCTGGCGGGACAAGCAATCAGCCCCAGCATTTT
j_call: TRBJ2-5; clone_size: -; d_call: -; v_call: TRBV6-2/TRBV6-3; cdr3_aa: CASSYSLENRETQYF; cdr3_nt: TGTGCCAGCAGTTACTCTTTGGAGAACCGAGAGACCCAGTACTTC
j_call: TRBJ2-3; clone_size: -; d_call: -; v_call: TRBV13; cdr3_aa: CASSPPSEGHTDTQYF; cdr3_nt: TGTGCCAGCAGCCCGCCGTCGGAGGGTCACACAGATACGCAGTATTTT
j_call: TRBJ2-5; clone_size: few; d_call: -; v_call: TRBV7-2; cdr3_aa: CASSLALGGARETQYF; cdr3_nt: TGTGCCAGCAGCTTAGCCTTAGGGGGGGCCCGAGAGACCCAGTACTTC
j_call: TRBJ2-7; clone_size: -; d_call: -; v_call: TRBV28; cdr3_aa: CASSPTGSVYEQYF; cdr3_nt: TGTGCCAGCAGTCCCACAGGGTCTGTCTACGAGCAGTACTTC
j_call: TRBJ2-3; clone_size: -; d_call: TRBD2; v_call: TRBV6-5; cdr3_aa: CASKGLAGGITDTQYF; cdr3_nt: TGTGCCAGCAAGGGACTAGCGGGGGGGATCACAGATACGCAGTATTTT
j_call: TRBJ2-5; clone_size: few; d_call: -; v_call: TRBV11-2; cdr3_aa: CASSLAARVTETQYF; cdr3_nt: TGTGCCAGCAGCTTGGCGGCTAGGGTAACAGAGACCCAGTACTTC
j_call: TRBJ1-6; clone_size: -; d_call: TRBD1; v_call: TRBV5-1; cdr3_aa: CASSPAAGQGASPLHF; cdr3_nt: TGCGCCAGCAGCCCCGCGGCCGGACAGGGTGCTTCACCCCTCCACTTT
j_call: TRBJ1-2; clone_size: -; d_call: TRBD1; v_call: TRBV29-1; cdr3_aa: CSVIGGASYTF; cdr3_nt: TGCAGCGTTATAGGGGGCGCGTCCTACACCTTC
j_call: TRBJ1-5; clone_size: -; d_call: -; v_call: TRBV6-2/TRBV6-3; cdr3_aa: CASSPLQGGGMRQPQHF; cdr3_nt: TGTGCCAGCAGCCCGTTACAGGGAGGAGGAATGCGTCAGCCCCAGCATTTT
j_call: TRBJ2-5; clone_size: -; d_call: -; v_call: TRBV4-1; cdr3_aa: CASSQAGGEETQYF; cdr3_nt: TGCGCCAGCAGCCAAGCGGGCGGAGAAGAGACCCAGTACTTC
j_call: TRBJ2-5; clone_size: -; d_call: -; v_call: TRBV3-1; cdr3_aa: CASSHSRGIQETQYF; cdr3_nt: TGTGCCAGCAGCCATTCCCGGGGGATCCAAGAGACCCAGTACTTC
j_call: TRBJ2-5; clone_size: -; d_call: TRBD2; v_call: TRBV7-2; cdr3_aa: CASSMTSGAGGGQYF; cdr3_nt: TGTGCCAGCAGCATGACTAGCGGGGCCGGGGGTGGGCAGTACTTC
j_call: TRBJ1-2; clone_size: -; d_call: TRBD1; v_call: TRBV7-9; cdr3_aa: CASRQQGLSYGYTF; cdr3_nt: TGTGCCAGCCGGCAACAGGGGCTCAGCTATGGCTACACCTTC
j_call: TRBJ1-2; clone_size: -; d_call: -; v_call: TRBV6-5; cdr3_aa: CASSSAVKNYGYTF; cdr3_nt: TGTGCCAGCAGTTCCGCTGTCAAGAACTATGGCTACACCTTC
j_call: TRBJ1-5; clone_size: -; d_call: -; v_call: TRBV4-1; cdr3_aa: CASSQEVSDQPQHF; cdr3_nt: TGCGCCAGCAGCCAAGAGGTCTCGGATCAGCCCCAGCATTTT
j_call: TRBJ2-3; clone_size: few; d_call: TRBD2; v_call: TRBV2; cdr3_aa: CASGGTSGTDTQYF; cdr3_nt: TGTGCCAGCGGGGGGACTAGCGGCACAGATACGCAGTATTTT
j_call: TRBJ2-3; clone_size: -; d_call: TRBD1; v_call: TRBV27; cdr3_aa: CASFRGQGDTQYF; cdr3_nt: TGTGCCAGCTTCAGGGGGCAAGGCGATACGCAGTATTTT
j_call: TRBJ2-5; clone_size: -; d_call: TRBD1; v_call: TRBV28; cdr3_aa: CASNPTGGTETQYF; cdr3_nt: TGTGCCAGCAATCCTACAGGGGGAACAGAGACCCAGTACTTC
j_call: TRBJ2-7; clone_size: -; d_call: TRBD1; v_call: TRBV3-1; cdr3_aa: CASSQSTGDAYEQYF; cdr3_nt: TGTGCCAGCAGCCAATCTACAGGGGACGCCTACGAGCAGTACTTC
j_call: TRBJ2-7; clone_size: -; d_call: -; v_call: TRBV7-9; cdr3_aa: CASSFGPTLSEQYF; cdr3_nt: TGTGCCAGCAGCTTCGGGCCCACCTTGAGCGAGCAGTACTTC
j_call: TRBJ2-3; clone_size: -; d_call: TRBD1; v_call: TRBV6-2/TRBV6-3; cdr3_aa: CASSTVQGGTDTQYF; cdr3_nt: TGTGCCAGCAGTACTGTACAGGGGGGCACAGATACGCAGTATTTT
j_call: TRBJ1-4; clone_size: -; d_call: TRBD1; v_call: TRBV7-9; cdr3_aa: CASSLETTGAREKLFF; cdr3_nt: TGTGCCAGCAGCTTAGAAACAACAGGGGCGAGAGAAAAACTGTTTTTT
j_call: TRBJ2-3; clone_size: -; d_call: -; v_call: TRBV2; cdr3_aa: CASREGGHTDTQYF; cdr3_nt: TGTGCCAGCAGAGAAGGGGGACACACAGATACGCAGTATTTT
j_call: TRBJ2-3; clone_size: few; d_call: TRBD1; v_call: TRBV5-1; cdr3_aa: CASSFGQAHTDTQYF; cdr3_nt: TGCGCCAGCAGCTTCGGACAGGCCCACACAGATACGCAGTATTTT
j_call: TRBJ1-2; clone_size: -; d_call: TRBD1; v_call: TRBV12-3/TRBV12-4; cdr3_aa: CASSQGELYGYTF; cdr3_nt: TGTGCCAGCTCTCAGGGGGAGCTCTATGGCTACACCTTC